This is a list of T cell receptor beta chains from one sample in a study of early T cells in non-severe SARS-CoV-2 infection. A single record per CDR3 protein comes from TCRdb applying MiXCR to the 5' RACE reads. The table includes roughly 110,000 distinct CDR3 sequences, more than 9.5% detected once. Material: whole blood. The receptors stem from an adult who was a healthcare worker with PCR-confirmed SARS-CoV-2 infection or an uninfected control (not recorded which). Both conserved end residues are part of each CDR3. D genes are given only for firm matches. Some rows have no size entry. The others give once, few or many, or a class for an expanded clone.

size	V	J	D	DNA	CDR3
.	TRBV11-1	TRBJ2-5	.	TGTGTCAGCAGCTTCGTCGGAGAGACCCAGTACTTC	CVSSFVGETQYF
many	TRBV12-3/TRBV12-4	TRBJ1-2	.	TGTGCCAGCAGTGCGTACAGGGAGACTGGCTACACCTTC	CASSAYRETGYTF
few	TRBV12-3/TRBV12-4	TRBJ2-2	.	TGTGCCAGCAGTTTCCAGGGACCCGGGGAGCTGTTTTTT	CASSFQGPGELFF
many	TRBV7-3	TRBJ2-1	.	TGTGCCAGCAGCTTAGTGGCGGGAATGGGGTTTGACAATGAGCAGTTCTTC	CASSLVAGMGFDNEQFF
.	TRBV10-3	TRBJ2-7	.	TGTGCCATCAGCGACCAGGGAACCGAGCAGTACTTC	CAISDQGTEQYF
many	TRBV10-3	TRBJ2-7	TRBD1	TGTGCCATCTCAGGGGGCCCAGGGGTCAACTACGAGCAGTACTTC	CAISGGPGVNYEQYF
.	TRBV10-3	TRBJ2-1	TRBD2	TGTGCCATCAGTGAGCCCGGACTAGCGGGAGACAATGAGCAGTTCTTC	CAISEPGLAGDNEQFF
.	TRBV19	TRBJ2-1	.	TGTGCCAGTAGTATAGACCGGGGAGTGGGAGAGATTGAGCAGTTCTTC	CASSIDRGVGEIEQFF
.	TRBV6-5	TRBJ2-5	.	TGTGCCAGCAGCCGTGTGCCGTACCAAGAGACCCAGTACTTC	CASSRVPYQETQYF
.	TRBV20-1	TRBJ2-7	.	TGCAGTGCTAGAGCAGGTAGCTCCTACGAGCAGTACTTC	CSARAGSSYEQYF
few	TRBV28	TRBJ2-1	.	TGTGCCAGCAGTTTTTGGGGGTCCTACAATGAGCAGTTCTTC	CASSFWGSYNEQFF
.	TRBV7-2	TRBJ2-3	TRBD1	TGTGCCAGCAGCGGACAGGGCACAGATACGCAGTATTTT	CASSGQGTDTQYF
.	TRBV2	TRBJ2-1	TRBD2	TGTGCCGGAGGACTAGCGGGCTCCTACAATGAGCAGTTCTTC	CAGGLAGSYNEQFF
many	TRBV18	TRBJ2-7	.	TGTGCCAGCTCACCACCGGGGCCAATCTCGGAGCAGTACTTC	CASSPPGPISEQYF
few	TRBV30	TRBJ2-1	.	TGTGCCTGGAGTGGGAAGACTAAATCCAATGAGCAGTTCTTC	CAWSGKTKSNEQFF
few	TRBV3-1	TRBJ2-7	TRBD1	TGTGCCAGCAGCCAAGTTGGGACAGGGAGGAACGAGCAGTACTTC	CASSQVGTGRNEQYF
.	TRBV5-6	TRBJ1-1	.	TGTGCCAGCAGCTTGGCCTGGACCAGGATGAGAAGAACTGAAGCTTTCTTT	CASSLAWTRMRRTEAFF
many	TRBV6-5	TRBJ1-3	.	TGTGCCAGCAGTTACTCAGGGTCTTCTGGAAACACCATATATTTT	CASSYSGSSGNTIYF
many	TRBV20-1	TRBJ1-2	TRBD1	TGCAGTGCTCTAAGGGGGCCTACCTATGGCTACACCTTC	CSALRGPTYGYTF
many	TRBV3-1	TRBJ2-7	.	TGTGCCAGCAGCCCGAGGATCCGATCGGGCTACGAGCAGTACTTC	CASSPRIRSGYEQYF
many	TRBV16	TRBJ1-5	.	TGTGCCAGCAGCCAATCTGTGCGGCCCCAGCATTTT	CASSQSVRPQHF
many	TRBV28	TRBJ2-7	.	TGTGCCTCCCATGGGTCTGGGCCCCCAAACTACGAGCAGTACTTC	CASHGSGPPNYEQYF
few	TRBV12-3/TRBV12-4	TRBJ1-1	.	TGTGCCAGCAGTTTAGCTCAGGATGAAGCTTTCTTT	CASSLAQDEAFF
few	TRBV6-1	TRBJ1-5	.	TGTGCCGGTAGGCAGAATAGCAATCAGCCCCAGCATTTT	CAGRQNSNQPQHF
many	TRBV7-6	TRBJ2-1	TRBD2	TGTGCCAGCAGCTCGGCCCCACTAGCGGGGTACAATGAGCAGTTCTTC	CASSSAPLAGYNEQFF
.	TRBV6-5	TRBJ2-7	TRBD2	TGTGCCACCCGGAATGGTGAGCGGGAGGAAACCTCCTACGAGCAGTACTTC	CATRNGEREETSYEQYF
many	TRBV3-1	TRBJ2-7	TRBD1	TGTGCCAGCAGCCCGTCCGACAGGGGGCTTTACGAGCAGTACTTC	CASSPSDRGLYEQYF
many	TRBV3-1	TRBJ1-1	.	TGTGCCAGCAGCCAAGAAGGGGTCGGCACTGAAGCTTTCTTT	CASSQEGVGTEAFF
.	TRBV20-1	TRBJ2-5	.	TGCAGTGCTAGAGCAACTAGCAGAGAGACCCAGTACTTC	CSARATSRETQYF
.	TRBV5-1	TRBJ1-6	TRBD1	TGCGCCAGCAGCGAGGGGACAGGGGGTTCACCCCTCCACTTT	CASSEGTGGSPLHF
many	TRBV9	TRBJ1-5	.	TGTGCCAGCAGTGACAGATATAGCAATCAGCCCCAGCATTTT	CASSDRYSNQPQHF
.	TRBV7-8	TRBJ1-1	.	TGTGCCAGCAGCTCCCGGGATTTCATGAACACTGAAGCTTTCTTT	CASSSRDFMNTEAFF
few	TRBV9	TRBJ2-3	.	TGTGCCAGCAGCCCCGGCGGGGGCGCAGATACGCAGTATTTT	CASSPGGGADTQYF
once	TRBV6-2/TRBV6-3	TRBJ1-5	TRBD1	TGTGCCAGCAGTTACGCCGGGACAGCTAATCAGCCCCAGCATTTT	CASSYAGTANQPQHF
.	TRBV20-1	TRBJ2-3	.	TGCAGTGCTGCAAGATCCGGGACACTAGATACGCAGTATTTT	CSAARSGTLDTQYF
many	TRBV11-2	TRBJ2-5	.	TGTGCCAGCAGCAGACCCCAAGAGACCCAGTACTTC	CASSRPQETQYF
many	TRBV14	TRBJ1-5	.	TGTGCCAGCAGCCAAGATCGGGGGCAGCCCCAGCATTTT	CASSQDRGQPQHF
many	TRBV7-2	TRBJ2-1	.	TGTGCCAGCAGCTTAGCATTAGCGACATACAATGAGCAGTTCTTC	CASSLALATYNEQFF
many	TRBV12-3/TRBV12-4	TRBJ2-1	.	TGTGCCAGCAGTTTAGGGACTCCTGTTTCCAATGAGCAGTTCTTC	CASSLGTPVSNEQFF
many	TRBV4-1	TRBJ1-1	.	TGCGCCAGCAGCTTCCGCAGCCGGGAGGGGAGGCTTGAAGCTTTCTTT	CASSFRSREGRLEAFF
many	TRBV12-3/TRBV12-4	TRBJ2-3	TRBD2	TGTGCCAGCAGTTTAGGGCTCCTAGCGGGAGGAGGCACAGATACGCAGTATTTT	CASSLGLLAGGGTDTQYF
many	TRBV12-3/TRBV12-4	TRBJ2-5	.	TGTGCCAGCAGTATGGCGGGACAAGAGACCCAGTACTTC	CASSMAGQETQYF